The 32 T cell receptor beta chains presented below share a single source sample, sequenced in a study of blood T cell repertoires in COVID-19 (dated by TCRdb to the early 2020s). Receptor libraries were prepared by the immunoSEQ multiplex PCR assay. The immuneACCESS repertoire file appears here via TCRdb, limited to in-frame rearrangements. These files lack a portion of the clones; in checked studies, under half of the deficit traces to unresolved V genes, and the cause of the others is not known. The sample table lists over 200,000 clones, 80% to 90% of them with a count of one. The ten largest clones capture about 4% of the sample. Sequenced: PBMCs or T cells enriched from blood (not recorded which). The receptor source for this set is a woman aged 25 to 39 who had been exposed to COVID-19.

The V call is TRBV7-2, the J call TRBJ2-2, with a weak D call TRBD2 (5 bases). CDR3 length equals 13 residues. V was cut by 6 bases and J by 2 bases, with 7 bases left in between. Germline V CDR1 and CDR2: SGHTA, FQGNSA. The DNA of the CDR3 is TGTGCCAGCAGAGACTACAACACCGGGGAGCTGTTTTTT. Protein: CASRDYNTGELFF.

CDR3 sequence (DNA): TGTGCCAGCAGTTTGCGGACAGAATATCAGCCCCAGCATTTT. This translates into CASSLRTEYQPQHF. The chain combines TRBV6-5 with TRBJ1-5, with a possible D match to TRBD1 (6 bases). Germline CDR1 MNHEY, CDR2 SVGAGI. This CDR3 has 14 amino acids. The V and J ends lost 4 bases and 5 bases respectively, with 12 bases between them.

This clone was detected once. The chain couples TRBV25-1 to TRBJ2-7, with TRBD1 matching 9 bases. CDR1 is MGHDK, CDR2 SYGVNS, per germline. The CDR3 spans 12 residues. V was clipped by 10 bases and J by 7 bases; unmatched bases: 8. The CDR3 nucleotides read TGTGCCATCGGGACAGGGCGAGGGGAGCAGTACTTC. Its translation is CAIGTGRGEQYF.

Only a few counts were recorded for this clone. CDR3 loop: CANRDSLGSPLHF. The CDR3 DNA reads as TGTGCCAACCGGGACAGCTTAGGATCACCCCTCCACTTT. The V gene is TRBV6-5, the J gene TRBJ1-6, with TRBD1 identical over 7 bases. In germline, CDR1 is MNHEY, CDR2 SVGAGI. The V and J ends lost 10 bases and 10 bases, in that order; junction bases with no gene match: 10. This CDR3 is 13 amino acids long.

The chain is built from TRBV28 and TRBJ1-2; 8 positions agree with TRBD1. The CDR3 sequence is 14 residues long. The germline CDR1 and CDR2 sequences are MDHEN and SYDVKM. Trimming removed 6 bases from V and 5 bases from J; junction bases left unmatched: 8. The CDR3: CASSIQGAIYGYTF. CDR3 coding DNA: TGTGCCAGCAGCATCCAGGGGGCGATTTATGGCTACACCTTC.

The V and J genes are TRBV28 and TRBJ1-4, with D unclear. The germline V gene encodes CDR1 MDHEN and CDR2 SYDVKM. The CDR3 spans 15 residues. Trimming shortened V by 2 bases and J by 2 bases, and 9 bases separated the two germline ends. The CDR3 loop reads CASSLIAGTNEKLFF. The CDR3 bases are TGTGCCAGCAGTTTAATCGCGGGGACTAATGAAAAACTGTTTTTT.

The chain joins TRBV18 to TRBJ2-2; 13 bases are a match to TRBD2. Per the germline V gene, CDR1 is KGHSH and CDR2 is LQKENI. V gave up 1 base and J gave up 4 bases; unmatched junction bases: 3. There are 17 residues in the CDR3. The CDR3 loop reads CASSPRTSGSGTGELFF. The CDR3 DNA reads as TGTGCCAGCTCACCACGGACTAGCGGGAGTGGCACCGGGGAGCTGTTTTTT.

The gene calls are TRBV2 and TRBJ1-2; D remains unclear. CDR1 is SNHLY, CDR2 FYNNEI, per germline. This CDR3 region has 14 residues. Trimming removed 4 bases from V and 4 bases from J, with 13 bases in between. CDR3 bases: TGTGCCAGCAGTGCGATGGACGGACTCTATGGCTACACCTTC. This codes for CASSAMDGLYGYTF.

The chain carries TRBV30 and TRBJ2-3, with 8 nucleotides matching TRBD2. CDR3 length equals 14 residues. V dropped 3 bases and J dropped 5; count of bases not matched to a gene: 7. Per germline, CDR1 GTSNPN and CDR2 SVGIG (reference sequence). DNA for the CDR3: TGTGCCTGGAGGGGGGGGACTAGTATAGATACGCAGTATTTT. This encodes CAWRGGTSIDTQYF.

The CDR3 sequence is CASSLGIANTGELFF. DNA for the CDR3: TGCGCCAGCAGCTTGGGTATCGCGAACACCGGGGAGCTGTTTTTT. The chain joins TRBV5-1 to TRBJ2-2, with unresolved D. Deletions cut 0 bases from V and 0 bases from J, with 6 bases between. Germline V gene lookup returns CDR1 SGHRS and CDR2 YFSETQ. CDR3 size: 15 residues. Full variable domain (outside the CDR3, taken from reference TRBV5-1 and TRBJ2-2): KAGVTQTPRYLIKTRGQQVTLSCSPISGHRSVSWYQQTPGQGLQFLFEYFSETQRNKGNFPGRFSGRQFSNSRSEMNVSTLELGDSALYLCASSLGIANTGELFFGEGSRLTVL.

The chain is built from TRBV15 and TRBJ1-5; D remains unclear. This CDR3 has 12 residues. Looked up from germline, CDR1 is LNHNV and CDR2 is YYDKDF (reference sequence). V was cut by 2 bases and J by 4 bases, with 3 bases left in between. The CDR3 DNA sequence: TGTGCCACCAGCAGACTAAATCAGCCCCAGCATTTT. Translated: CATSRLNQPQHF.

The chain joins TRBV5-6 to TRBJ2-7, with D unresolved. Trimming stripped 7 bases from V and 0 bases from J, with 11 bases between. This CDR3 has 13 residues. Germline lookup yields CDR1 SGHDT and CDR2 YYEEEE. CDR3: CASSGISSYEQYF. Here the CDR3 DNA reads TGTGCCAGCTCAGGCATAAGCTCCTACGAGCAGTACTTC.

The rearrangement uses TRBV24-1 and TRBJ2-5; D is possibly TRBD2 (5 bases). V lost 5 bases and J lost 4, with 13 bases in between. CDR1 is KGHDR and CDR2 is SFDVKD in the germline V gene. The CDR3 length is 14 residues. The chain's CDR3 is CATSGSGLRETQYF. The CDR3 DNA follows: TGTGCCACCAGTGGTTCGGGATTGAGAGAGACCCAGTACTTC.

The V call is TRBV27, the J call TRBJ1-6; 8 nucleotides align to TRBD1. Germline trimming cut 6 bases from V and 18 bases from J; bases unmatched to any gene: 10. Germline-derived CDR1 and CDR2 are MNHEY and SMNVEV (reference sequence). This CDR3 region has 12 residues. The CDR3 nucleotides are TGTGCCAGCAGCCAAGGACAGGGCCCTACCCACTTT. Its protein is CASSQGQGPTHF.

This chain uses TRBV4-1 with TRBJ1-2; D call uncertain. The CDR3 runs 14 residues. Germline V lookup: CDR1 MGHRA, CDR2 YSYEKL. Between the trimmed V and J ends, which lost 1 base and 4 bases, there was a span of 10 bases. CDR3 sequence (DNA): TGCGCCAGCAGCCAAGCCGACATCCGCTATGGCTACACCTTC. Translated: CASSQADIRYGYTF.

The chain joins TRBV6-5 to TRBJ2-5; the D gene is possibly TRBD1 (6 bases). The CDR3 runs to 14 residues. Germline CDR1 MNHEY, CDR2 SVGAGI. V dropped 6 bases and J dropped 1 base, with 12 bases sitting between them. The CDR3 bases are TGTGCCAGCAGGAATGGACAGCGCCAAGAGACCCAGTACTTC. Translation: CASRNGQRQETQYF.

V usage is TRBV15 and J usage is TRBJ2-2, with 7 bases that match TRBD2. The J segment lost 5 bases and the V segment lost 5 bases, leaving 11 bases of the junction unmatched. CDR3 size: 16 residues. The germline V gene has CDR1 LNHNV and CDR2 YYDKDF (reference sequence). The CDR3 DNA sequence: TGTGCCACCAGCCGCGACAGCGGGACGACAACCGGGGAGCTGTTTTTT. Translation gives CATSRDSGTTTGELFF.

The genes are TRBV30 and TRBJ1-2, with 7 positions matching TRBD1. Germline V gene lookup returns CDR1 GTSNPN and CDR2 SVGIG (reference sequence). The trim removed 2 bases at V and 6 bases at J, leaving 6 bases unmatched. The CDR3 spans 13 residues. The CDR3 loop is CAWSKGQPHGYTF. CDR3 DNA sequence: TGTGCCTGGAGTAAGGGACAGCCCCATGGCTACACCTTC.

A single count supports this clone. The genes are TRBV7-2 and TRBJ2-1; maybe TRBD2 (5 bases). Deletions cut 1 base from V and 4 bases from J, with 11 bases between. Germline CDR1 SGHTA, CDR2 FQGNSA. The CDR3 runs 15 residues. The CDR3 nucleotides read TGTGCCAGCAGCTTAGGGACTGGCCCATACAATGAGCAGTTCTTC. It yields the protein CASSLGTGPYNEQFF.

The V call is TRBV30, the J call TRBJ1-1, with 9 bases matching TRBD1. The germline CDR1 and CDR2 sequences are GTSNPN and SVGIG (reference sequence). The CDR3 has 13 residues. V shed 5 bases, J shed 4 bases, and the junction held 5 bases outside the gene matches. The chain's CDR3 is CAWGTGSGTEAFF. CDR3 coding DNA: TGTGCCTGGGGGACAGGGTCCGGCACTGAAGCTTTCTTT.

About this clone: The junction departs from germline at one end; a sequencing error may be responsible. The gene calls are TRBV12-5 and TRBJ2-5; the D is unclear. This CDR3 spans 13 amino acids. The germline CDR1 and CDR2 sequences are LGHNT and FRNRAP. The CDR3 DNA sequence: TGTGCTAGTGGTTTGGACCTCCAAGCGACCCAGTACTTC. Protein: CASGLDLQATQYF.

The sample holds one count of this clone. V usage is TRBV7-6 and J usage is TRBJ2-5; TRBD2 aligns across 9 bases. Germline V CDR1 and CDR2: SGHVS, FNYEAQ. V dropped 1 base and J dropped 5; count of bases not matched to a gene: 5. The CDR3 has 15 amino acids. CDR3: CASSLEAGGPETQYF. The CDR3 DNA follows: TGTGCCAGCAGCTTAGAGGCGGGAGGGCCGGAGACCCAGTACTTC.

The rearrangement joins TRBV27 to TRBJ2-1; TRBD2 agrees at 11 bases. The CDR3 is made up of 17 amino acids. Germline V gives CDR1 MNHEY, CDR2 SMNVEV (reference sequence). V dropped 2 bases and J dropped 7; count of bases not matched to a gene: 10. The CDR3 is CASSLRRLAGGSNEQFF. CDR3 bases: TGTGCCAGCAGTTTACGTCGGCTAGCGGGAGGATCAAATGAGCAGTTCTTC.

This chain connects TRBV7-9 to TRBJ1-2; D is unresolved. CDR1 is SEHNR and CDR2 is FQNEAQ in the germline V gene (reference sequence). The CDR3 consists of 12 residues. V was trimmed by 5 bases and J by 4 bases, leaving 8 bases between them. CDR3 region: CASSPSFYGYTF. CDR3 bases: TGTGCCAGCAGCCCGAGTTTCTATGGCTACACCTTC.

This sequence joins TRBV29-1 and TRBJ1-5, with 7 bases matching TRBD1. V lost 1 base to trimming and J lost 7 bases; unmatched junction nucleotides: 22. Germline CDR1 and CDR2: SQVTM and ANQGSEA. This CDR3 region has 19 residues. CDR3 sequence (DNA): TGCAGCGTTGAAGCTATGGGACAGCGAAATAAGCCTTTCGGGCAGCCCCAGCATTTT. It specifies CSVEAMGQRNKPFGQPQHF.

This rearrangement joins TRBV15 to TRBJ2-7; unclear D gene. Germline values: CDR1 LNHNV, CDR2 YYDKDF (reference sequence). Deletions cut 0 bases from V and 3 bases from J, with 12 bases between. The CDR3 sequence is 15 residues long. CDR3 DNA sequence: TGTGCCACCAGCAGAGATCTGACTTCTATCTACGAGCAGTACTTC. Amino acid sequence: CATSRDLTSIYEQYF.

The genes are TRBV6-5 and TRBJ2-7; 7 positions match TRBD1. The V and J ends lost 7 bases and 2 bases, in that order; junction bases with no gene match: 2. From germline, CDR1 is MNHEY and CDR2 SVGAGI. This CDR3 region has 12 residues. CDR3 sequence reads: CASKGATYEQYF. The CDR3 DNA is TGTGCCAGCAAGGGGGCAACCTACGAGCAGTACTTC.

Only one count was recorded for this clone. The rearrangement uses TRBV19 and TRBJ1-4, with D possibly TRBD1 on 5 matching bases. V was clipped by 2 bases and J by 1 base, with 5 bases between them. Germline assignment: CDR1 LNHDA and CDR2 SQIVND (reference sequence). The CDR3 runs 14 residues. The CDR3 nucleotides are TGTGCCAGTAGTATACAGGGAACTAATGAAAAACTGTTTTTT. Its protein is CASSIQGTNEKLFF.

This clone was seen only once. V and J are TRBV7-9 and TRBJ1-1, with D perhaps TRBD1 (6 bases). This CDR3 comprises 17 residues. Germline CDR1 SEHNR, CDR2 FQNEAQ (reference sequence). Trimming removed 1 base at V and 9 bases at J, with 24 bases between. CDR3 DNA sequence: TGTGCCAGCAGCTTAGGAGGGGGACCGACCTATCCACCGAAAGCTTTCTTT. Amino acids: CASSLGGGPTYPPKAFF.

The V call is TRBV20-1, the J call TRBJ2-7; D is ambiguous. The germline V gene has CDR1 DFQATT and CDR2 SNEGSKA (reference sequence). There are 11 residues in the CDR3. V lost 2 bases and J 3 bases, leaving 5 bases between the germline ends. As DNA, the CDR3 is TGCAGTGCTAGAACCAGCTACGAGCAGTACTTC. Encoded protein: CSARTSYEQYF.

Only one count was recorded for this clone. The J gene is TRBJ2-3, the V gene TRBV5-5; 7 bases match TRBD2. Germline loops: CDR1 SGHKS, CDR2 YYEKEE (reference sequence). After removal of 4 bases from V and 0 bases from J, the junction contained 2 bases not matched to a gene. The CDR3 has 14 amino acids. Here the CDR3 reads CASSLSGSTDTQYF. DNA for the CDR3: TGTGCCAGCAGCCTTAGCGGGAGCACAGATACGCAGTATTTT. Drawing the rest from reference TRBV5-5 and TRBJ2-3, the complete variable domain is DAGVTQSPTHLIKTRGQQVTLRCSPISGHKSVSWYQQVLGQGPQFIFQYYEKEERGRGNFPDRFSARQFPNYSSELNVNALLLGDSALYLCASSLSGSTDTQYFGPGTRLTVL.

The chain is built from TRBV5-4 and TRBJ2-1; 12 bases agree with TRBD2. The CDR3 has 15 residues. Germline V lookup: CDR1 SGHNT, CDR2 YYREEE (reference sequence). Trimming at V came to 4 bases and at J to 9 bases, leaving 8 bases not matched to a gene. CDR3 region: CASSTRTSGILEQFF. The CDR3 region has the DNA TGTGCCAGCAGCACCAGGACTAGCGGGATTCTTGAGCAGTTCTTC.